This TCR beta chain was captured by sequencing in a study of blood T cell repertoires in COVID-19. On the study more broadly: Researchers got acute and convalescent COVID-19 samples from the United States, Italy and Spain. PBMCs, B-cell-depleted T cells, or T cells provided the cDNA or gDNA that made up the material.

The V gene's germline CDR1 is MDHEN and CDR2 SYDVKM. Unmatched junction bases numbered 7, after V lost 5 bases and J lost 6 bases. There are 14 residues in the CDR3. Per the original methods: Reference gene primer amplification gave nucleated cell count estimates. TCRdb's table, derived via immunoSEQ multiplex PCR, lists solely in-frame clones and lacks some. That table supplies the V and J calls and clone size; D and trimming were determined from the DNA. Here the sample spans a few hundred thousand clones, about 90% being singletons. The source material was peripheral blood. This sequence joins TRBV28 and TRBJ1-2, with 9 positions matching TRBD1. The sequence was collected from a woman aged 45-65 years with acute or convalescent COVID-19. This chain's CDR3 is CASSAGTGLDGYTF. CDR3 DNA: TGTGCCAGCAGTGCCGGGACAGGGTTAGATGGCTACACCTTC.